A single sample is the source of the 19 T cell receptor beta chains below, sequenced in a study of PD-L1 blockade in urothelial cancer. Time point of the sample: peripheral blood 6 weeks after treatment start. Using immunoSEQ multiplex PCR, the repertoire was profiled, and TCRdb retains in-frame clones only, with some absent. This table holds around 41,000 clones, about four fifths found once. The source material was PBMCs, sampled around atezolizumab (anti-PD-L1) treatment. Source of these receptors: a man in his 60s with urothelial cancer.

This clone was detected only once. The chain joins TRBV29-1 to TRBJ2-6, with TRBD2 matching 8 bases. This CDR3 contains 14 residues. J was trimmed by 0 bases and V by 5 bases; bases with no gene match: 0. CDR1 is SQVTM and CDR2 is ANQGSEA in the germline V gene. The CDR3 loop is CSVRGGSGANVLTF. CDR3 sequence (DNA): TGCAGCGTTCGGGGGGGCTCTGGGGCCAACGTCCTGACTTTC. The full variable domain, with the rest looked up from reference TRBV29-1 and TRBJ2-6, is SAVISQKPSRDICQRGTSLTIQCQVDSQVTMMFWYRQQPGQSLTLIATANQGSEATYESGFVIDKFPISRPNLTFSTLTVSNMSPEDSSIYLCSVRGGSGANVLTFGAGSRLTVL.

This chain uses TRBV6-4 with TRBJ2-3; the D gene is possibly TRBD2 (6 bases). The CDR3 consists of 13 residues. V was trimmed by 1 base and J by 12 bases, leaving 14 bases between them. Germline CDR1 is MRHNA and CDR2 is SNTAGT. The CDR3 coding sequence is TGTGCCAGCAGTGACTGGCCCATGGGAGGACAGTATTTT. The encoded protein is CASSDWPMGGQYF.

The chain combines TRBV19 with TRBJ1-5; D perhaps matches TRBD1 (5 bases). Germline V gives CDR1 LNHDA, CDR2 SQIVND (reference sequence). V lost 6 bases and J 0 bases, leaving 12 bases between the germline ends. This CDR3 spans 15 amino acids. The CDR3 DNA is TGTGCCAGTAGGATGGAAGGGGATAGCAATCAGCCCCAGCATTTT. This codes for CASRMEGDSNQPQHF. Looking up the rest from reference TRBV19 and TRBJ1-5 gives the full variable domain: DGGITQSPKYLFRKEGQNVTLSCEQNLNHDAMYWYRQDPGQGLRLIYYSQIVNDFQKGDIAEGYSVSREKKESFPLTVTSAQKNPTAFYLCASRMEGDSNQPQHFGDGTRLSIL.

The chain couples TRBV6-1 to TRBJ2-7; TRBD2 is a possible D gene (6 bases). V was cut by 5 bases and J by 6 bases, with 11 bases left in between. The germline V gene encodes CDR1 MNHNS and CDR2 SASEGT. This CDR3 comprises 12 residues. CDR3 loop: CASSSSGVEQYF. The CDR3, as DNA: TGTGCCAGCAGTTCGTCGGGGGTCGAGCAGTACTTC.

The rearrangement links TRBV28 to TRBJ2-3; possibly TRBD2 for D (5 bases). Trimming shortened V by 5 bases and J by 4 bases, and 13 bases separated the two germline ends. CDR3 length equals 14 residues. Germline assignment: CDR1 MDHEN and CDR2 SYDVKM. CDR3: CASSPPGVPDTQYF. Written as DNA, the CDR3 is TGTGCCAGCAGTCCGCCCGGGGTCCCAGATACGCAGTATTTT.

The chain recombines TRBV2 with TRBJ1-3; 9 nucleotides align to TRBD1. CDR3 size: 18 residues. CDR1 and CDR2 from the germline V gene are SNHLY and FYNNEI. V trimming: 4 bases; J trimming: 0 bases; junction bases outside the gene matches: 10. CDR3 protein: CASSVRRTGESSGNTIYF. The CDR3 nucleotides read TGTGCCAGCAGTGTTCGACGGACAGGGGAAAGCTCTGGAAACACCATATATTTT.

This clone came up once. The rearrangement links TRBV5-1 to TRBJ2-5, with 8 bases lining up with TRBD2. Germline assignment: CDR1 SGHRS and CDR2 YFSETQ. After removal of 1 base from V and 5 bases from J, the junction contained 7 bases not matched to a gene. This CDR3 is 15 amino acids long. CDR3 amino acids: CASSLRGGISETQYF. The CDR3 DNA sequence: TGCGCCAGCAGCTTGCGGGGGGGGATTTCTGAGACCCAGTACTTC.

The J gene is TRBJ2-2, the V gene TRBV5-4, with TRBD1 identical over 8 bases. V lost 5 bases, J lost 5 bases, and 14 bases stayed unmatched. The CDR3 spans 17 residues. The germline V gene has CDR1 SGHNT and CDR2 YYREEE (reference sequence). The CDR3 DNA is TGTGCCAGCAGTTATTTTAGTCTAAACAGGGGGACCGGGGAGCTGTTTTTT. It yields the protein CASSYFSLNRGTGELFF.

V usage is TRBV6-1 and J usage is TRBJ2-1, with D possibly TRBD2 on 5 matching bases. Trimming shortened V by 10 bases and J by 5 bases, and 12 bases separated the two germline ends. CDR1 and CDR2 from the germline V gene are MNHNS and SASEGT. The length of the CDR3 is 12 residues. CDR3 protein: CAITPGNNEQFF. The CDR3 coding sequence is TGTGCCATCACGCCGGGAAACAATGAGCAGTTCTTC.

The chain carries TRBV5-5 and TRBJ1-5; 8 nucleotides match TRBD1. The ends lost 0 bases at V and 6 bases at J; junction bases unmatched: 2. The length of the CDR3 is 14 residues. CDR1 is SGHKS and CDR2 is YYEKEE in the germline V gene (reference sequence). The CDR3 region is CASSLGQGPQPQHF. For the CDR3, the DNA is TGTGCCAGCAGCTTGGGACAGGGGCCTCAGCCCCAGCATTTT.

The chain uses TRBV30 and TRBJ1-5; possible D gene TRBD1, 5 bases. From germline, CDR1 is GTSNPN and CDR2 SVGIG (reference sequence). The CDR3 extends over 14 amino acids. Trimming took 2 bases from V and 2 from J, leaving 10 bases between them. This chain's CDR3 is CAWSRRGGNQPQHF. For the CDR3, the DNA is TGTGCCTGGAGTCGGAGGGGAGGCAATCAGCCCCAGCATTTT.

This chain joins TRBV11-2 and TRBJ1-6; D not resolved. Germline loops: CDR1 SGHAT, CDR2 FQNNGV. The V and J ends lost 2 bases and 8 bases respectively, with 13 bases between them. The CDR3 is made up of 15 amino acids. CDR3 nucleotides: TGTGCCAGCAGCTTACTTGGCGGAGTGCATTCACCCCTCCACTTT. Translating gives CASSLLGGVHSPLHF.

The gene calls are TRBV30 and TRBJ2-3, with D unresolved. CDR1 and CDR2 (germline): GTSNPN, SVGIG (reference sequence). The CDR3 has 14 residues. V lost 7 bases to trimming and J lost 2 bases, with 16 bases between them. The CDR3 DNA reads TGTGCCTTAGATCCCGAGACAAACACAGATACGCAGTATTTT. Its translation: CALDPETNTDTQYF.

DNA of the CDR3: TGTGCCAGCGCAAACTTAAGGGGGATGGAGACCCAGTACTTC. This encodes CASANLRGMETQYF. The chain links TRBV25-1 to TRBJ2-5, with D maybe TRBD1 (6 bases). V was clipped by 8 bases and J by 5 bases, with 18 bases between them. From germline, CDR1 is MGHDK and CDR2 SYGVNS. The CDR3 is 14 amino acids.

This chain joins TRBV5-6 and TRBJ2-2; tentative D call: TRBD2 (5 bases). V was clipped by 6 bases and J by 2 bases, with 11 bases between them. CDR1 is SGHDT and CDR2 is YYEEEE in the germline V gene. CDR3 length: 14 residues. The CDR3 bases are TGTGCCAGCAAGTCCCGGGAAAACACCGGGGAGCTGTTTTTT. It encodes CASKSRENTGELFF. Filled out from reference TRBV5-6 and TRBJ2-2, the complete variable domain reads DAGVTQSPTHLIKTRGQQVTLRCSPKSGHDTVSWYQQALGQGPQFIFQYYEEEERQRGNFPDRFSGHQFPNYSSELNVNALLLGDSALYLCASKSRENTGELFFGEGSRLTVL.

The chain uses TRBV6-1 and TRBJ2-7; perhaps TRBD1 as D (6 bases). The CDR3 extends over 18 amino acids. CDR1 is MNHNS and CDR2 is SASEGT in the germline V gene. V lost 2 bases to trimming and J lost 0 bases, with 20 bases between them. The CDR3 region is CASSEWAVGQGGSYEQYF. CDR3 DNA sequence: TGTGCCAGCAGTGAATGGGCGGTCGGGCAAGGGGGCTCCTACGAGCAGTACTTC.

This chain joins TRBV7-7 and TRBJ2-2; no firm D call. CDR3 length: 13 residues. Germline values: CDR1 SSHAT, CDR2 FNYEAQ (reference sequence). Deletions cut 1 base from V and 6 bases from J, with 6 bases between. This CDR3 is CASSLDGSGELFF. DNA for the CDR3: TGTGCCAGCAGCTTAGACGGTTCCGGGGAGCTGTTTTTT.

The chain combines TRBV28 with TRBJ2-1; TRBD1 matches 8 bases. Trimming removed 5 bases from V and 3 bases from J; junction bases left unmatched: 9. This CDR3 has 16 residues. Germline V gives CDR1 MDHEN, CDR2 SYDVKM. In DNA, the CDR3 is TGTGCCAGCAGTCAACGTAGGGACAGGAACTACAATGAGCAGTTCTTC. Translated, it gives CASSQRRDRNYNEQFF.

This clone occurred a few times. CDR3 bases: TGTGCCAGCAGCCTATCAGTCGGGGGGGAGACCCAGTACTTC. Amino acids: CASSLSVGGETQYF. The rearrangement links TRBV5-4 to TRBJ2-5; 7 bases match TRBD2. With 4 bases clipped from V and 5 bases from J, the junction kept 8 bases outside the gene matches. CDR1 is SGHNT and CDR2 is YYREEE in the germline V gene (reference sequence). This CDR3 is built from 14 residues.